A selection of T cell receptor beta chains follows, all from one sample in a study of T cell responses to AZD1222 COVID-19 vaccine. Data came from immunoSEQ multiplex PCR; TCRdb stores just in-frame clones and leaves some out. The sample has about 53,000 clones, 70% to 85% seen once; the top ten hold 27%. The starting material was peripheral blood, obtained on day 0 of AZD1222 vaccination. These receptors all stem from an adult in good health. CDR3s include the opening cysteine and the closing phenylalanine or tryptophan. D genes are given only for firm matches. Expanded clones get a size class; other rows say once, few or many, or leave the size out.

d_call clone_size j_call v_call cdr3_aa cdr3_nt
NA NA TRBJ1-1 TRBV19 CASSSVVGMNTEAFF TGTGCCAGTAGTAGCGTCGTTGGGATGAACACTGAAGCTTTCTTT
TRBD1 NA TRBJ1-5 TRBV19 CASRKGQGEGQPQHF TGTGCCAGTAGGAAAGGACAGGGGGAAGGTCAGCCCCAGCATTTT
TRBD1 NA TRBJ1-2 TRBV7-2 CASILDRESHGYTF TGTGCCAGCATCCTAGACAGGGAATCCCATGGCTACACCTTC
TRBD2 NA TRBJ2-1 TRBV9 CASSPRTSGYNEQFF TGTGCCAGCAGCCCCCGGACTAGCGGATACAATGAGCAGTTCTTC
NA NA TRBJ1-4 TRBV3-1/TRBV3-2 CASSQAHGRGEYEKLFF TGTGCCAGCAGCCAAGCCCACGGGAGGGGGGAGTATGAAAAACTGTTTTTT
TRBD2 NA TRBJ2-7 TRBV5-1 CASSLSSGREHEQYF TGCGCCAGCAGCTTGTCGAGCGGGAGAGAACACGAGCAGTACTTC
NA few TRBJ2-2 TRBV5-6 CASSLGGGGTGELFF TGTGCCAGCAGCTTGGGCGGAGGCGGAACCGGGGAGCTGTTTTTT
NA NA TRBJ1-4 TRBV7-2 CASSLEWGTNEKLFF TGTGCCAGCAGCCTGGAGTGGGGAACTAATGAAAAACTGTTTTTT
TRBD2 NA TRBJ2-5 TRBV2 CASGRGGIQETQYF TGTGCCAGCGGGCGGGGAGGGATCCAAGAGACCCAGTACTTC
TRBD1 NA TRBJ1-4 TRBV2 CASKTGGLEKLFF TGTGCCAGCAAAACAGGGGGCCTTGAAAAACTGTTTTTT
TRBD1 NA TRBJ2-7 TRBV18 CASSPSGTASYEQYF TGTGCCAGCTCACCCTCCGGGACAGCCTCCTACGAGCAGTACTTC
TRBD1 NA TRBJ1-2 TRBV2 CASRDGQGWGGYTF TGTGCCAGCAGAGATGGACAGGGGTGGGGTGGCTACACCTTC
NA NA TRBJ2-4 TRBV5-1 CASSPSPLAALGGNIQYF TGCGCCAGCAGCCCCTCCCCTTTAGCGGCCCTAGGGGGGAACATTCAGTACTTC
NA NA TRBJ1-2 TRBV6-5 CATSPNYGYTF TGTGCCACCTCGCCAAACTATGGCTACACCTTC
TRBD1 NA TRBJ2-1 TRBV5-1 CASSSSGQGGNEQFF TGCGCCAGCAGCTCATCGGGACAGGGGGGCAATGAGCAGTTCTTC
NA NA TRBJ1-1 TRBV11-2 CASSPTRNTEAFF TGTGCCAGCAGCCCGACAAGAAACACTGAAGCTTTCTTT
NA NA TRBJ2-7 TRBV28 CASSLLAAYEQYF TGTGCCAGCAGTTTACTAGCTGCCTACGAGCAGTACTTC
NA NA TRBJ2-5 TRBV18 CASSPRKGAETQYF TGTGCCAGCTCACCAAGGAAGGGTGCGGAGACCCAGTACTTC
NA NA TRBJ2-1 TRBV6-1 CASSEGINNEQFF TGTGCCAGCAGTGAGGGGATCAACAATGAGCAGTTCTTC
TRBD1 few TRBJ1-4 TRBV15 CATSPGTGGGEKLFF TGTGCCACCAGCCCCGGGACAGGGGGAGGTGAAAAACTGTTTTTT
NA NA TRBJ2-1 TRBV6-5 CASSRGGGAYNEQFF TGTGCCAGCAGTCGAGGAGGAGGGGCCTACAATGAGCAGTTCTTC
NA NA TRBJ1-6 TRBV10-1 CASSVAGNNSPLHF TGCGCCAGCAGTGTAGCAGGAAATAATTCACCCCTCCACTTT
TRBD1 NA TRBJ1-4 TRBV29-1 CSVRDRVGNEKLFF TGCAGCGTCCGAGACAGGGTGGGGAATGAAAAACTGTTTTTT
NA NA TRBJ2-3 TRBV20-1 CSASRVADGTDTQYF TGCAGTGCTAGTCGGGTAGCTGACGGCACAGATACGCAGTATTTT
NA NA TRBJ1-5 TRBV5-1 CASSLAGLYQHVTKKNNQPQHF TGCGCCAGCAGCTTGGCCGGACTCTACCAGCACGTAACTAAGAAAAACAATCAGCCCCAGCATTTT
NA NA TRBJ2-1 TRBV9 CASSPPPLDGRRKFF TGTGCCAGCAGCCCGCCCCCCTTGGATGGGAGGAGGAAGTTCTTC
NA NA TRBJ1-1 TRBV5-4 CASSLGFQGNTEAFF TGTGCCAGCAGCTTGGGGTTTCAGGGGAACACTGAAGCTTTCTTT
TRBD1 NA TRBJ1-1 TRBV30 CAWSKAGTGNTEAFF TGTGCCTGGAGCAAAGCCGGGACAGGGAACACTGAAGCTTTCTTT
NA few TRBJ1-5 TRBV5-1 CASSRDFNQPQHF TGCGCCAGCAGTCGGGATTTTAATCAGCCCCAGCATTTT
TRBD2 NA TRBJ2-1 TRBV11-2 CASSLVAGGWRNEQFF TGTGCCAGCAGCTTAGTGGCGGGAGGGTGGAGAAATGAGCAGTTCTTC
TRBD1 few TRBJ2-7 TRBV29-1 CSVGDRGGSYEQYF TGCAGCGTTGGCGACAGGGGGGGCTCCTACGAGCAGTACTTC
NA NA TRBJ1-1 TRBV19 CASSGQVNLNTEAFF TGTGCCAGTAGTGGCCAGGTGAATCTGAACACTGAAGCTTTCTTT
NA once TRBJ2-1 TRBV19 CASTNYQREQFF TGTGCCAGTACCAATTATCAGCGTGAGCAGTTCTTC
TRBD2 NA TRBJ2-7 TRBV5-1 CASSLAGDVYEQYF TGCGCCAGCAGCCTAGCGGGAGACGTCTACGAGCAGTACTTC
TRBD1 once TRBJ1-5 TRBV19 CASSVGQGGNQPQHF TGTGCCAGTAGTGTTGGACAGGGAGGCAATCAGCCCCAGCATTTT
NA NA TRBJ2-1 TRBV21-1 CASPTGTSGRAGEQFF TGTGCCAGCCCCACGGGGACTAGCGGGAGGGCCGGTGAGCAGTTCTTC
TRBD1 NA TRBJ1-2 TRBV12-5 CASGAPRTGVYGYTF TGTGCTAGTGGTGCGCCCCGGACAGGGGTTTATGGCTACACCTTC
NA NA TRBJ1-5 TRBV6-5 CASSYSRDGHNQPQHF TGTGCCAGCAGTTACTCACGGGACGGCCACAATCAGCCCCAGCATTTT
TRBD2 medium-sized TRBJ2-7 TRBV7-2 CASTLAGGPGEQYF TGTGCCAGCACCCTAGCGGGAGGGCCTGGAGAGCAGTACTTC
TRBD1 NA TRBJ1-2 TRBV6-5 CATSDRGQNYGYTF TGTGCCACTTCGGACAGGGGTCAGAACTATGGCTACACCTTC
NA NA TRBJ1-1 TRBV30 CAWRGSLSTEAFF TGTGCCTGGAGGGGCAGCTTGAGCACTGAAGCTTTCTTT
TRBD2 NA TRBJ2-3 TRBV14 CASSPRFGSGRALDTQYF TGTGCCAGCAGCCCAAGATTCGGTAGCGGGAGGGCCTTAGATACGCAGTATTTT
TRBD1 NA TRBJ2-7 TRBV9 CASSVRPGGEQYF TGTGCCAGCAGCGTTAGGCCAGGGGGCGAGCAGTACTTC
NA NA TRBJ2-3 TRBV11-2 CASSLGAKPSTDTQYF TGTGCCAGCAGCCTAGGAGCCAAACCTAGCACAGATACGCAGTATTTT
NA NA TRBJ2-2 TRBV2 CASNRQNTGELFF TGTGCCAGCAACCGACAGAACACCGGGGAGCTGTTTTTT
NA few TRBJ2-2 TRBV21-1 CASSKKSANTGELFF TGTGCCAGCAGCAAGAAAAGCGCGAACACCGGGGAGCTGTTTTTT
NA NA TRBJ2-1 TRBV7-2 CASSDSFSSYNEQFF TGTGCCAGCAGCGATAGTTTTAGCTCCTACAATGAGCAGTTCTTC
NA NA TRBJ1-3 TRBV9 CASSVGMSGNTIYF TGTGCCAGCAGCGTTGGGATGTCTGGAAACACCATATATTTT
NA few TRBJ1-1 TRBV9 CASSGRQRNTEAFF TGTGCCAGCAGCGGCCGTCAGAGGAACACTGAAGCTTTCTTT
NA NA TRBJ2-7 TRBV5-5 CASSLAREFEQYF TGTGCCAGCAGCTTGGCCCGGGAGTTCGAGCAGTACTTC
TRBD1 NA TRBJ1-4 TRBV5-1 CASSFRQGVGKLFF TGCGCCAGCAGCTTTCGGCAGGGGGTTGGAAAACTGTTTTTT
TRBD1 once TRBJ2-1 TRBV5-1 CASSLSGRQGYNEQFF TGCGCCAGCAGCTTGTCAGGGAGACAGGGATACAATGAGCAGTTCTTC
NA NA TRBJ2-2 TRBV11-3 CASSLERTGELFF TGTGCCAGCAGCTTAGAACGTACCGGGGAGCTGTTTTTT